This is a list of T cell receptor beta chains from one sample in a study of a mutant IDH1 vaccine in newly diagnosed glioma. Profiling relied on immunoSEQ multiplex PCR, and the TCRdb table lists in-frame clones only, not all of them. The sample lists some 61,000 clones; about 86% were seen once. The sequencing here drew on PBMCs, taken from a glioma patient treated with radiotherapy, temozolomide or both. The receptors derive from a man under 40 with glioma. Each CDR3 is given with its conserved first and last residue. Expanded clones are given a class, and other clones once, few, many or no size at all.

J | V | size | CDR3
TRBJ1-2 | TRBV15 | . | CATSRDNSGGGYTF
TRBJ2-3 | TRBV27 | . | CASRVLGTDTQYF
TRBJ1-4 | TRBV9 | once | CASSVGGTGLATNEKLFF
TRBJ1-1 | TRBV18 | . | CASSPRQGENTEAFF
TRBJ1-1 | TRBV7-9 | . | CASSPITGYPDTEAFF
TRBJ1-2 | TRBV9 | . | CASSVVLGISDGYTF
TRBJ1-6 | TRBV4-1 | . | CASSQEGLIQGSYNSPLHF
TRBJ2-2 | TRBV6-4 | . | CASSDTAGGSDTGELFF
TRBJ2-7 | TRBV7-9 | . | CASSFGSSYEQYF
TRBJ1-5 | TRBV2 | . | CASSSGYGGQPQHF
TRBJ2-1 | TRBV14 | . | CASGQQSPQFF
TRBJ2-1 | TRBV7-9 | . | CASSPTSRDEQFF
TRBJ2-2 | TRBV10-1 | . | CASSERIAGDNTGELFF
TRBJ1-2 | TRBV19 | . | CASTSWGLYGYTF
TRBJ1-1 | TRBV2 | few | CASIRVMNTEAFF
TRBJ2-7 | TRBV5-6 | . | CASSGSGTDFYEQYF
TRBJ2-7 | TRBV7-2 | . | CASSPRGTGSGGEQYF
TRBJ2-1 | TRBV10-1 | . | CASSVTGYNEQFF
TRBJ2-1 | TRBV19 | . | CASSSYPSNEQFF
TRBJ2-7 | TRBV14 | . | CASSQMGFYEQYF
TRBJ1-1 | TRBV2 | . | CASTQGQGTEAFF
TRBJ2-7 | TRBV20-1 | once | CSARELYEQYF
TRBJ2-2 | TRBV13 | . | CASSLDRQRNTGELFF
TRBJ2-7 | TRBV27 | . | CASSSTLSYEQYF
TRBJ1-2 | TRBV28 | once | CASSLLHGEYGYTF
TRBJ1-5 | TRBV7-2 | . | CASSLASSGGNQPQHF
TRBJ1-1 | TRBV6-1 | . | CASSNGRLNTEAFF
TRBJ2-6 | TRBV6-4 | . | CASSVGLSGANVLTF
TRBJ2-7 | TRBV5-5 | . | CASSRTGEKSYEQYF
TRBJ1-1 | TRBV30 | . | CAWSVRVAEAFF
TRBJ2-7 | TRBV27 | . | CASSRAGPSYEQYF
TRBJ2-3 | TRBV6-4 | once | CASSDSKTSGGADTQYF
TRBJ1-1 | TRBV5-4 | few | CASSLDFGNTEAFF
TRBJ1-3 | TRBV5-6 | . | CASSLDRSRQGSGNTIYF
TRBJ2-4 | TRBV6-1 | few | CASSDSGVAKNIQYF
TRBJ2-5 | TRBV14 | . | CASSPIAGGTQYF